Listed below are T cell receptor beta chains from one sample, sequenced in a study of blood T cell repertoires in COVID-19. The table came from immunoSEQ multiplex PCR; TCRdb's copy has only in-frame clones and leaves some out. The sample yields some 140,000 clones, 84% seen once. The source material was PBMCs or T cells enriched from blood (not recorded which). These receptor sequences come from a middle-aged man with acute COVID-19. CDR3s include the opening cysteine and the closing phenylalanine or tryptophan. D genes are given only for firm matches. A clone size is listed for some rows: how often the clone was seen (once, few, many), or a class if it is expanded.

clone size,D gene,V gene,J gene,CDR3 DNA,CDR3 protein
.,.,TRBV30,TRBJ1-5,TGTGCCTGGAGTGTACCGGGTCAGCCCCAGCATTTT,CAWSVPGQPQHF
.,.,TRBV5-1,TRBJ2-2,TGCGCCAGCAGCCCCCACTGGTGGCGGGGCACCGGGGAGCTGTTTTTT,CASSPHWWRGTGELFF
.,.,TRBV6-5,TRBJ1-2,TGTGCCAGCAGTCACGAATGGGGGGGACCTACTGGCTACACCTTC,CASSHEWGGPTGYTF
.,.,TRBV2,TRBJ1-5,TGTGCCAGCACCCGGGAAGTCAATCAGCCCCAGCATTTT,CASTREVNQPQHF
.,.,TRBV15,TRBJ2-7,TGTGCCACCAGCAGAGATTTCCGCTACGAGCAGTACTTC,CATSRDFRYEQYF
few,TRBD1,TRBV10-3,TRBJ2-5,TGTGCCATCAGTTGGGACAGGGGCCCTTCGGAGACCCAGTACTTC,CAISWDRGPSETQYF
.,TRBD1,TRBV12-3/TRBV12-4,TRBJ1-2,TGTGCCATAGGGGGCGGCTATGGCTACACCTTC,CAIGGGYGYTF
once,.,TRBV5-1,TRBJ1-5,TGCGCCAGCAGCGACGGGATTAGCAATCAGCCCCAGCATTTT,CASSDGISNQPQHF
few,.,TRBV28,TRBJ1-5,TGTGCCAGCAGTCCTCGAGACAGTTATAGCAATCAGCCCCAGCATTTT,CASSPRDSYSNQPQHF
.,.,TRBV7-9,TRBJ2-2,TGTGCCAGCAGCTTTGATCGGCTGCGGGCTAGTTGGGACACCGGGGAGCTGTTTTTT,CASSFDRLRASWDTGELFF
.,TRBD1,TRBV19,TRBJ2-5,TGTGCCAGTAGTCCCGGGACAGCCACCCAAGAGACCCAGTACTTC,CASSPGTATQETQYF
.,.,TRBV6-1,TRBJ2-7,TGTGCCAGCAGTGAATTGCGCCAGGGCGGCTACGAGCAGTACTTC,CASSELRQGGYEQYF
.,TRBD1,TRBV28,TRBJ1-5,TGTGCCAGCAAAGGGGACAGGGGGCCGGTACAGCCCCAGCATTTT,CASKGDRGPVQPQHF
few,.,TRBV10-3,TRBJ2-2,TGTGCCATCAGTGTCCTCGAGACTAGGGCGAACACCGGGGAGCTGTTTTTT,CAISVLETRANTGELFF
.,TRBD1,TRBV9,TRBJ2-7,TGTGCCAGCAGCGTAGGGGACAGGGGGCCCTACGAGCAGTACTTC,CASSVGDRGPYEQYF
once,TRBD1,TRBV10-3,TRBJ1-1,TGTGCCATCAGGACAGGGGGCGGTGAGAACACTGAAGCTTTCTTT,CAIRTGGGENTEAFF
.,TRBD2,TRBV19,TRBJ2-5,TGTGCCAGTAGTCTGGCGGGGGGCCAAGAGACCCAGTACTTC,CASSLAGGQETQYF
.,TRBD1,TRBV6-4,TRBJ1-2,TGTGCCAGCAAGGGACAGGGGGAGACTGGCTACACCTTC,CASKGQGETGYTF
.,TRBD1,TRBV4-3,TRBJ1-5,TGCGCCAGCAGTTTGATAGCAGGGGGTAATCAGCCCCAGCATTTT,CASSLIAGGNQPQHF
.,TRBD1,TRBV6-2/TRBV6-3,TRBJ2-3,TGTGCCAGCAGTTACACGTACAGGGGCGATTTCACAGATACGCAGTATTTT,CASSYTYRGDFTDTQYF
few,TRBD1,TRBV5-1,TRBJ1-4,TGCGCCAGCAGCCCAGGGACAGAACCAACTAATGAAAAACTGTTTTTT,CASSPGTEPTNEKLFF
once,.,TRBV6-5,TRBJ2-7,TGTGCCAGCAGTTACTCCGGGGGGCGGTTCTCCTACGAGCAGTACTTC,CASSYSGGRFSYEQYF
.,TRBD1,TRBV7-2,TRBJ1-6,TGTGCCAGCAGCCCACAGGGGCCCAATATGTATTCACCCCTCCACTTT,CASSPQGPNMYSPLHF
few,TRBD1,TRBV11-3,TRBJ1-2,TGTGCCAGCAGCCTCAGTTGCCGGGACAGGGTAAAGTGGTATAACTATGGCTACACCTTC,CASSLSCRDRVKWYNYGYTF
.,.,TRBV5-4,TRBJ2-1,TGTGCCAGCAGCTTGCGACAGGACGATAATGAGCAGTTCTTC,CASSLRQDDNEQFF
.,.,TRBV3-1/TRBV3-2,TRBJ1-2,TGTGCCAGCAGCCGAGAAGGAGCCGGGGGCTACACCTTC,CASSREGAGGYTF
.,.,TRBV18,TRBJ2-6,TGTGCCAGCTCACCACCTTACTCTGGGGCCAACGTCCTGACTTTC,CASSPPYSGANVLTF
.,.,TRBV7-6,TRBJ1-4,TGTGCCAGCAGCTTACAGCCGACAGGTATTGAGGGAAAACTGTTTTTT,CASSLQPTGIEGKLFF
.,.,TRBV10-2,TRBJ1-1,TGCGCCAGCTCAAAGAACAGGGAGGGCACTGAAGCTTTCTTT,CASSKNREGTEAFF
once,TRBD2,TRBV29-1,TRBJ2-3,TGCAGCGTTGTCTCTAGCGGGGGCTTCCATCCCACAGATACGCAGTATTTT,CSVVSSGGFHPTDTQYF
.,TRBD2,TRBV29-1,TRBJ2-3,TGCAGCGTTAAAACTAGCGGGGAATTGGATACGCAGTATTTT,CSVKTSGELDTQYF
.,.,TRBV15,TRBJ2-1,TGTGCCACCAGCAGAGGGACTCCCGTCGAGGGCAATGAGCAGTTCTTC,CATSRGTPVEGNEQFF
.,.,TRBV27,TRBJ1-4,TGTGCCAGCAGTTTAACAGCTACTAATGAAAAACTGTTTTTT,CASSLTATNEKLFF
.,.,TRBV2,TRBJ1-1,TGTGCCAGCAGTGAGGGGACAAACTCTGAAGCTTTCTTT,CASSEGTNSEAFF
.,.,TRBV7-8,TRBJ2-7,TGTGCCAGCAAATCCGGGACTGGGCCTCTCGAGCAGTACTTC,CASKSGTGPLEQYF
once,TRBD2,TRBV18,TRBJ2-7,TGTGCCAGGCCCAAATCTACTAGCGGGGGGAGAGGGGAGCAGTACTTC,CARPKSTSGGRGEQYF
.,.,TRBV5-1,TRBJ2-3,TGCGCCAGCAGCTTGGCCTATCGAGTCGTGGGCGCGAGTTTTGATACGCAGTATTTT,CASSLAYRVVGASFDTQYF
.,TRBD1,TRBV10-3,TRBJ1-4,TGTGCCATCAGTGATGGGACAGGGTATGGAGAAAAACTGTTTTTT,CAISDGTGYGEKLFF
.,.,TRBV5-4,TRBJ2-3,TGTGCCAGCAGCCAGACACGGGGAGGCACAGATACGCAGTATTTT,CASSQTRGGTDTQYF
.,.,TRBV5-8,TRBJ1-5,TGTGCCAGCAGCTTGTACACGGGGGGAGGGGACGATCAGCCCCAGCATTTT,CASSLYTGGGDDQPQHF
.,TRBD2,TRBV5-1,TRBJ2-1,TGCGCCAGCACTTATACCGGGACTAGCGGAGGCAATGAGCAGTTCTTC,CASTYTGTSGGNEQFF
.,.,TRBV4-1,TRBJ1-4,TGCGCCAGCAGCCGTATGTGGGGGCTGGATGAAAAACTGTTTTTT,CASSRMWGLDEKLFF
.,.,TRBV5-1,TRBJ2-2,TGCGCCAGCAGCAAAACAGCAGAAAACACCGGGGAGCTGTTTTTT,CASSKTAENTGELFF
.,TRBD2,TRBV19,TRBJ2-1,TGTGCCAGTAGTACCCAACTAGCGGGAGGGCTCGCCTACAATGAGCAGTTCTTC,CASSTQLAGGLAYNEQFF
.,TRBD1,TRBV7-9,TRBJ2-7,TGTGCCAGCAGCTCCTCCCGCCCCGGGACAGGGGCGTACGAGCAGTACTTC,CASSSSRPGTGAYEQYF
.,.,TRBV19,TRBJ2-7,TGTGCCAGTAGTATAACAGGAGAATACGAGCAGTACTTC,CASSITGEYEQYF